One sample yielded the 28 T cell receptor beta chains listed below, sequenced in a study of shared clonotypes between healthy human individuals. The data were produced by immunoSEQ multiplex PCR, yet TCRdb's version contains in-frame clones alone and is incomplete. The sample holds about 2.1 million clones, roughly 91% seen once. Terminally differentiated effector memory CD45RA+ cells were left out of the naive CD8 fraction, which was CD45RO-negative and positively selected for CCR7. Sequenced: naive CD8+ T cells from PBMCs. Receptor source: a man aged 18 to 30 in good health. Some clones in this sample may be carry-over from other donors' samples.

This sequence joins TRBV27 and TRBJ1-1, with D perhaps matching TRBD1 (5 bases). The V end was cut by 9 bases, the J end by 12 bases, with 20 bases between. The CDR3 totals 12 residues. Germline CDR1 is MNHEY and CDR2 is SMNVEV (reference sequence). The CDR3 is CASSAGTPISFF. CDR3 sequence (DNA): TGTGCCAGTTCTGCCGGGACTCCCATTTCTTTCTTT.

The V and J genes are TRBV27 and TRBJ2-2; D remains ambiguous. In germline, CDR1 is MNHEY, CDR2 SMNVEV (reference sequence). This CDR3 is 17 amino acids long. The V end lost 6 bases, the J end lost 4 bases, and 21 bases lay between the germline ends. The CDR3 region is CASSPTPLESPTGELFF. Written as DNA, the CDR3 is TGTGCCAGCAGCCCAACCCCCCTAGAATCCCCCACCGGGGAGCTGTTTTTT.

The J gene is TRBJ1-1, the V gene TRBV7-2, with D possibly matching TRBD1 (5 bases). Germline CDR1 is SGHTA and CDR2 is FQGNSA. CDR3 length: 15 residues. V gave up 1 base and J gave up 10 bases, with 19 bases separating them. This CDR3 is CASSLVRGGGSGAFF. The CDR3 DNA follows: TGTGCCAGCAGCTTAGTGCGGGGTGGGGGAAGCGGAGCTTTCTTT.

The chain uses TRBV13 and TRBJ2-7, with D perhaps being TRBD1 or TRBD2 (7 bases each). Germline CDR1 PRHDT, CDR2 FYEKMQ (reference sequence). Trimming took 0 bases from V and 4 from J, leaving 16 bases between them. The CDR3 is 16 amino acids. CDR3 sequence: CASSLGPRGGYYEQYF. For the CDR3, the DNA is TGTGCCAGCAGCTTAGGCCCCAGGGGGGGGTATTACGAGCAGTACTTC.

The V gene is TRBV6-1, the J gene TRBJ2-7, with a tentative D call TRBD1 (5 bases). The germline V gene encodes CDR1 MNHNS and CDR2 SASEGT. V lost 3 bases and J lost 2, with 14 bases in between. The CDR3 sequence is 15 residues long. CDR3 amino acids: CASSDSDRWPYEQYF. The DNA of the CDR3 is TGTGCCAGCAGTGATTCTGACAGATGGCCCTACGAGCAGTACTTC.

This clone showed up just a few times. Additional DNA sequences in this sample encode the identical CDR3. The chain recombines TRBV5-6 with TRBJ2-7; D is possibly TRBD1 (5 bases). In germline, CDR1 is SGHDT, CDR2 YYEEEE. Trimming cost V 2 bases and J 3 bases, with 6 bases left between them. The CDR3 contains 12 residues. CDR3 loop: CASSFQGYEQYF. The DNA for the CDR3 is TGTGCCAGCAGCTTTCAGGGCTACGAGCAGTACTTC. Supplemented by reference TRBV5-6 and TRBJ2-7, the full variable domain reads DAGVTQSPTHLIKTRGQQVTLRCSPKSGHDTVSWYQQALGQGPQFIFQYYEEEERQRGNFPDRFSGHQFPNYSSELNVNALLLGDSALYLCASSFQGYEQYFGPGTRLTVT.

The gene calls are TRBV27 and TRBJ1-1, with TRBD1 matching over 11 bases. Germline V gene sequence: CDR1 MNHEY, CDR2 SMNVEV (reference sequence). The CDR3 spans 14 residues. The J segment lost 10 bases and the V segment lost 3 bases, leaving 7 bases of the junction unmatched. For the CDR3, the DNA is TGTGCCAGCAGTTTCGGGACAGGGGGGATAGGAGCTTTCTTT. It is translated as CASSFGTGGIGAFF.

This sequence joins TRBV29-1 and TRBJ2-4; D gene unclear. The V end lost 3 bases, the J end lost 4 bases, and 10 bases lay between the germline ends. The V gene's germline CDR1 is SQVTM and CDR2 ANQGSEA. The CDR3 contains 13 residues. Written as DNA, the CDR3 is TGCAGCGTTGAGGAGCCCCTAAAAAACATTCAGTACTTC. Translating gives CSVEEPLKNIQYF. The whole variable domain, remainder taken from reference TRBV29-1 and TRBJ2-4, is SAVISQKPSRDICQRGTSLTIQCQVDSQVTMMFWYRQQPGQSLTLIATANQGSEATYESGFVIDKFPISRPNLTFSTLTVSNMSPEDSSIYLCSVEEPLKNIQYFGAGTRLSVL.

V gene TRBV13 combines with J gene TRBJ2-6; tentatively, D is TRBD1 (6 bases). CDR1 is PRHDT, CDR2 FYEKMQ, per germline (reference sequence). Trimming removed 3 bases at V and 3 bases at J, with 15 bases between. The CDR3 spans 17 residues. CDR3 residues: CASSFRTAKLGANVLTF. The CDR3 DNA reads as TGTGCCAGCAGCTTTAGGACAGCTAAACTTGGGGCCAACGTCCTGACTTTC.

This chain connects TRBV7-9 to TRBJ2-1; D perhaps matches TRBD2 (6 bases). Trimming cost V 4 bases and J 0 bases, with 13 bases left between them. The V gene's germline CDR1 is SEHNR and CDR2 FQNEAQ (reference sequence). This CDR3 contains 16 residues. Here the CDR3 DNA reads TGTGCCAGCAGCTCGCCGGGAGCACCCTCCTACAATGAGCAGTTCTTC. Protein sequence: CASSSPGAPSYNEQFF.

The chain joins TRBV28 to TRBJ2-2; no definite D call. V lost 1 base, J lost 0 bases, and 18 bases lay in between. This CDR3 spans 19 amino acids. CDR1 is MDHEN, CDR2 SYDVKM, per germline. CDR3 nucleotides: TGTGCCAGCAGTTTATTCGCCCAGGCTTCAACAGCGAACACCGGGGAGCTGTTTTTT. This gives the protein CASSLFAQASTANTGELFF. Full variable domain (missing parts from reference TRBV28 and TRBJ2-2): DVKVTQSSRYLVKRTGEKVFLECVQDMDHENMFWYRQDPGLGLRLIYFSYDVKMKEKGDIPEGYSVSREKKERFSLILESASTNQTSMYLCASSLFAQASTANTGELFFGEGSRLTVL.

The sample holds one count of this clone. CDR3 region: CASSLSALGTSGMAETQYF. The CDR3 DNA sequence: TGTGCCAGCAGCTTAAGTGCCCTCGGGACTAGCGGGATGGCAGAGACCCAGTACTTC. The rearrangement joins TRBV7-6 to TRBJ2-5; 13 bases map to TRBD2. The CDR3 has 19 residues. Germline lookup yields CDR1 SGHVS and CDR2 FNYEAQ. The trim removed 2 bases at V and 4 bases at J, leaving 13 bases unmatched.

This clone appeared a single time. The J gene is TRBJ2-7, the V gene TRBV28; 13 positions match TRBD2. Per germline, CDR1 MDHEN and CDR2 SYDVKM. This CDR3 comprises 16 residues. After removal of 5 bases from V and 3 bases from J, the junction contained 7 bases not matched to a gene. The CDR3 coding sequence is TGTGCCAGCAGTCCCGGGACTAGCGGGATCCTCTACGAGCAGTACTTC. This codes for CASSPGTSGILYEQYF. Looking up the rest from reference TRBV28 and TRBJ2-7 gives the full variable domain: DVKVTQSSRYLVKRTGEKVFLECVQDMDHENMFWYRQDPGLGLRLIYFSYDVKMKEKGDIPEGYSVSREKKERFSLILESASTNQTSMYLCASSPGTSGILYEQYFGPGTRLTVT.

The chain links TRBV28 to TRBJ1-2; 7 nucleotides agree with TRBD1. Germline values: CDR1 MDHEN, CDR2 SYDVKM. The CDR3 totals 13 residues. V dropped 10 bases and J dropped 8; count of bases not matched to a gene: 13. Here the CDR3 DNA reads TGTGCCAACCGGACAGGATCCGCGGAGGGCTACACCTTC. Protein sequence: CANRTGSAEGYTF.

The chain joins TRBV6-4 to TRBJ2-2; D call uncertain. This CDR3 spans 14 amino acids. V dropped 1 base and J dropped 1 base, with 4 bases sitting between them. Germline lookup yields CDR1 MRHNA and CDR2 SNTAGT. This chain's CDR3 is CASSDFLNTGELFF. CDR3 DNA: TGTGCCAGCAGTGACTTTTTGAACACCGGGGAGCTGTTTTTT.

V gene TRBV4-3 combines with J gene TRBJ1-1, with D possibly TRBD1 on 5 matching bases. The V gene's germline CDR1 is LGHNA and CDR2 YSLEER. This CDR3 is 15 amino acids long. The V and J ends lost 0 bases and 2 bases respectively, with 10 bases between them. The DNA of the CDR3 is TGCGCCAGCAGCCAAGATCGTCGGGGCAACACTGAAGCTTTCTTT. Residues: CASSQDRRGNTEAFF.

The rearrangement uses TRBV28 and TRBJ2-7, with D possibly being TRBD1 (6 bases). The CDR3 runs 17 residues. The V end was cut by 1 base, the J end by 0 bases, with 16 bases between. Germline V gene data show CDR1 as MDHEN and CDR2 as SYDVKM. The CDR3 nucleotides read TGTGCCAGCAGTTTATTAGGGGGACCCTTTAGCTCCTACGAGCAGTACTTC. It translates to CASSLLGGPFSSYEQYF.

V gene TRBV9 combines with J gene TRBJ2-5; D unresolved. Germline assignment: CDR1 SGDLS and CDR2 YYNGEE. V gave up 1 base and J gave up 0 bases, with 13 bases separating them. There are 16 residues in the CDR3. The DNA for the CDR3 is TGTGCCAGCAGCGTAAGTTATAAGGGATACCAAGAGACCCAGTACTTC. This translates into CASSVSYKGYQETQYF.

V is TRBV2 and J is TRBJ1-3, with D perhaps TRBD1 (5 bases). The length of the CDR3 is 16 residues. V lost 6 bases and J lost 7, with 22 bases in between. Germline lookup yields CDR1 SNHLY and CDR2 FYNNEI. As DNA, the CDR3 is TGTGCCAGCAGACCCCGGACGGGGGAGTCTTGGAACACCATATATTTT. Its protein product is CASRPRTGESWNTIYF.

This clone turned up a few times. The CDR3 reads CASSLKQGMNTEAFF. The CDR3 coding sequence is TGTGCCAGCAGCCTAAAACAGGGAATGAACACTGAAGCTTTCTTT. V is TRBV6-5 and J is TRBJ1-1; D perhaps matches TRBD1 (6 bases). With 6 bases removed from V and 0 bases from J, the gap between germline ends came to 14 bases. Per the germline V gene, CDR1 is MNHEY and CDR2 is SVGAGI. The CDR3 is 15 amino acids.

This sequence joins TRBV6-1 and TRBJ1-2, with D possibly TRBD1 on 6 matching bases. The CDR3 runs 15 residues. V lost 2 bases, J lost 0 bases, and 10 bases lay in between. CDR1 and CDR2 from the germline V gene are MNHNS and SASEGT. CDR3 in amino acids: CASSERPGANYGYTF. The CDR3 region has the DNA TGTGCCAGCAGTGAACGGCCAGGGGCTAACTATGGCTACACCTTC.

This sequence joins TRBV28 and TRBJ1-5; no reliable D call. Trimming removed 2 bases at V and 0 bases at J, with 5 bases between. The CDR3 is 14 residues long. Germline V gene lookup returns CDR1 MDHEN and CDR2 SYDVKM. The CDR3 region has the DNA TGTGCCAGCAGTTTAGTGAATAGCAATCAGCCCCAGCATTTT. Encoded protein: CASSLVNSNQPQHF.

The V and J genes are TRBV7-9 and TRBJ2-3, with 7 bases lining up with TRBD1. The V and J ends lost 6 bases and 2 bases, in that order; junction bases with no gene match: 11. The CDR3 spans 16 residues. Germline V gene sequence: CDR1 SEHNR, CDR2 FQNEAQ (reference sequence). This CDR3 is CASRTWDRPYTDTQYF. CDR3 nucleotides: TGTGCCAGCAGGACCTGGGACAGACCCTACACAGATACGCAGTATTTT.

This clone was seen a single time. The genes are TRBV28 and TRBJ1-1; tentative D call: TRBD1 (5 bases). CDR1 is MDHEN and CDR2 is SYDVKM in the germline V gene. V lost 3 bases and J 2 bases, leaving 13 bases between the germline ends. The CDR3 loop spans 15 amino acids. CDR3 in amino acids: CASSFEGLLNTEAFF. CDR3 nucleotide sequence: TGTGCCAGCAGTTTTGAGGGACTACTAAACACTGAAGCTTTCTTT.

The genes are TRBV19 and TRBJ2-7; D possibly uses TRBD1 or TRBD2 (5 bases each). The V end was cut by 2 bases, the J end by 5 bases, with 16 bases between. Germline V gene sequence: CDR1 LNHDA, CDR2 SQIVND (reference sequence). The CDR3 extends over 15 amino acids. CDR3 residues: CASSIRGRVGDEQYF. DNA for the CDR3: TGTGCCAGTAGTATAAGGGGACGGGTAGGCGACGAGCAGTACTTC. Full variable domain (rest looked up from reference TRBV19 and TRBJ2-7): DGGITQSPKYLFRKEGQNVTLSCEQNLNHDAMYWYRQDPGQGLRLIYYSQIVNDFQKGDIAEGYSVSREKKESFPLTVTSAQKNPTAFYLCASSIRGRVGDEQYFGPGTRLTVT.

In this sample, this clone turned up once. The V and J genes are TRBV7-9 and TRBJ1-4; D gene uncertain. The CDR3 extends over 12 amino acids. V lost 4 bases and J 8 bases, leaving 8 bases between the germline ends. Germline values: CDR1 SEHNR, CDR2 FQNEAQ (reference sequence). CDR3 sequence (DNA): TGTGCCAGCAGCTCCGCCGGGGAAAAACTGTTTTTT. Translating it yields CASSSAGEKLFF.

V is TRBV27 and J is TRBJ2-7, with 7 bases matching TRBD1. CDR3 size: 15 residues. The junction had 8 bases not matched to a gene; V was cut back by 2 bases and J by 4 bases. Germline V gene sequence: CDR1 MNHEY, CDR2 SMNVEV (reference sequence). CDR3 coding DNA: TGTGCCAGCAGTTTAAGGGCAGGGGGAGTGTACGAGCAGTACTTC. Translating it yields CASSLRAGGVYEQYF.

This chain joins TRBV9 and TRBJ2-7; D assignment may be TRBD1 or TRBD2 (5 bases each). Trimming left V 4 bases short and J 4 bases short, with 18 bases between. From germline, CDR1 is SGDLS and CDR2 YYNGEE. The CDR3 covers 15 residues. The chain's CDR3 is CASSPYGAWGYEQYF. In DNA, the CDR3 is TGTGCCAGCAGCCCCTACGGGGCATGGGGTTACGAGCAGTACTTC.